These 20 T cell receptor beta chains originate from one sample sequenced in a study of CD8 T cells in Susac syndrome. With random hexamers, reverse transcription was performed on about 0.5 to 1 ug of RNA. Each CDR3 protein gets one entry after TCRdb re-called the immunoSEQ multiplex PCR reads with MiXCR. The sample includes around 170,000 distinct CDR3 sequences, more than 95% of them seen just once. The sequencing sample was made of CD4+ T cells from PBMCs. The receptor source for this set is a human donor with Susac syndrome.

In this sample, this clonotype turned up once. V is TRBV7-8 and J is TRBJ1-1; D remains ambiguous. The CDR3 is made up of 15 amino acids. Trimming took off 3 bases at V and 1 base at J, with 12 bases between the two ends. CDR1 SGHVS and CDR2 FQNEAQ come from the germline V gene. The chain's CDR3 is CASSFGGGSNTEAFF. CDR3 nucleotides: TGTGCCAGCAGCTTCGGCGGCGGTTCGAACACTGAAGCTTTCTTT.

V gene TRBV27 combines with J gene TRBJ2-1, with TRBD1 identical over 10 bases. Trimming removed 2 bases from V and 6 bases from J; junction bases left unmatched: 4. The CDR3 sequence is 15 residues long. Germline V gene sequence: CDR1 MNHEY, CDR2 SMNVEV (reference sequence). CDR3: CASSLGQGGPNEQFF. The CDR3 DNA reads TGTGCCAGCAGTTTAGGACAGGGGGGACCCAATGAGCAGTTCTTC.

V is TRBV28 and J is TRBJ1-4; 7 positions agree with TRBD1. This CDR3 has 15 amino acids. Germline CDR1 reads MDHEN; CDR2 reads SYDVKM. J gave up 8 bases and V 2 bases, and 8 bases lay outside the gene matches. The CDR3 here is CASSLLTGLGEKLFF. The CDR3 DNA reads as TGTGCCAGCAGTTTACTGACAGGGTTAGGAGAAAAACTGTTTTTT.

This clonotype has a single count. The rearrangement uses TRBV15 and TRBJ2-3; D uncertain. This CDR3 is built from 13 residues. Trimming cost V 8 bases and J 1 base, with 10 bases left between them. The germline CDR1 and CDR2 sequences are LNHNV and YYDKDF (reference sequence). For the CDR3, the DNA is TGTGCCACCGGTCGGCAGGGCACAGATACGCAGTATTTT. Translation gives CATGRQGTDTQYF.

V usage is TRBV12-3 or TRBV12-4 and J usage is TRBJ1-1; possible D gene TRBD1, 6 bases. The V and J ends lost 4 bases and 4 bases respectively, with 13 bases between them. The length of the CDR3 is 14 residues. DNA for the CDR3: TGTGCCAGCAGTTCGATCGGGGGGGCCACTGAAGCTTTCTTT. It encodes CASSSIGGATEAFF.

The CDR3 sequence is CSARPPEGSNQPQHF. In DNA, the CDR3 is TGCAGTGCTAGACCCCCTGAGGGTAGCAATCAGCCCCAGCATTTT. The chain couples TRBV20-1 to TRBJ1-5; D remains ambiguous. Germline values: CDR1 DFQATT, CDR2 SNEGSKA (reference sequence). The CDR3 contains 15 residues. V was pared by 2 bases and J by 0 bases, with 11 bases between.

J is TRBJ2-2 and V is TRBV9; D gene unclear. Trimming removed 0 bases at V and 1 base at J, with 4 bases between. Germline assignment: CDR1 SGDLS and CDR2 YYNGEE. The CDR3 spans 14 residues. CDR3 residues: CASSVGGNTGELFF. For the CDR3, the DNA is TGTGCCAGCAGCGTAGGAGGGAACACCGGGGAGCTGTTTTTT.

This chain joins TRBV28 and TRBJ1-1; 8 positions match TRBD1. V was pared by 5 bases and J by 6 bases, with 2 bases of the junction left unmatched. In germline, CDR1 is MDHEN, CDR2 SYDVKM. The CDR3 contains 12 residues. The CDR3 sequence is CASSLQGAEAFF. CDR3 DNA: TGTGCCAGCAGTCTACAGGGGGCTGAAGCTTTCTTT.

The rearrangement joins TRBV4-3 to TRBJ2-2; 7 bases align to TRBD2. The germline V gene encodes CDR1 LGHNA and CDR2 YSLEER. The CDR3 sequence is 17 residues long. V was pared by 0 bases and J by 4 bases, with 8 bases of the junction left unmatched. The CDR3, as DNA: TGCGCCAGCAGCCAAGATATCTTAGCGGGTGGCACCGGGGAGCTGTTTTTT. This sequence encodes CASSQDILAGGTGELFF.

The CDR3 loop is CASRKTDSSYEQYF. The CDR3 DNA reads TGTGCCAGCAGAAAGACGGACAGTTCCTACGAGCAGTACTTC. The genes are TRBV28 and TRBJ2-7; possibly TRBD1 for D (6 bases). Deletions cut 6 bases from V and 1 base from J, with 13 bases between. This CDR3 contains 14 residues. CDR1 and CDR2 (germline): MDHEN, SYDVKM.

The CDR3 bases are TGTGCCACCAGCAGTTCCGGGGAGCTGTTTTTT. Translation: CATSSSGELFF. The chain employs TRBV15 and TRBJ2-2; D is ambiguous. The V end lost 3 bases, the J end lost 6 bases, and 2 bases lay between the germline ends. In germline, CDR1 is LNHNV, CDR2 YYDKDF (reference sequence). There are 11 residues in the CDR3.

The chain joins TRBV24-1 to TRBJ2-2; perhaps TRBD2 as D (6 bases). The V end lost 1 base, the J end lost 4 bases, and 6 bases lay between the germline ends. The CDR3 runs 14 residues. Germline V gives CDR1 KGHDR, CDR2 SFDVKD. The CDR3 DNA reads TGTGCCACCAGTGATTTCGGGGGCACCGGGGAGCTGTTTTTT. Its translation is CATSDFGGTGELFF.

The table lists this clonotype with a count of one. V gene TRBV14 combines with J gene TRBJ2-7, with 9 positions matching TRBD2. Germline V gene lookup returns CDR1 SGHDN and CDR2 FVKESK. The CDR3 covers 17 residues. V lost 5 bases and J lost 4; bases outside the gene matches: 15. The CDR3 sequence is CASSTWISSGKPYEQYF. The DNA for the CDR3 is TGTGCCAGCAGCACCTGGATCTCTAGCGGGAAACCGTACGAGCAGTACTTC.

The chain carries TRBV3-1 and TRBJ2-5; D is undetermined. This CDR3 region has 13 residues. Germline CDR1 is LGHDT and CDR2 is YNNKEL (reference sequence). Trimming removed 2 bases from V and 4 bases from J, with 8 bases in between. The CDR3 sequence: CASSQILGETQYF. The CDR3 coding sequence is TGTGCCAGCAGCCAAATCTTAGGAGAGACCCAGTACTTC.

This rearrangement joins TRBV11-2 to TRBJ2-5; D not certain. Germline values: CDR1 SGHAT, CDR2 FQNNGV. The CDR3 is 15 amino acids. V was shortened by 0 bases and J by 3 bases, with 11 bases between the two germline ends. The CDR3 sequence: CASSLEGKREETQYF. As DNA, the CDR3 is TGTGCCAGCAGCTTAGAGGGGAAAAGGGAAGAGACCCAGTACTTC.

The rearrangement joins TRBV20-1 to TRBJ1-1; D may be TRBD1 (5 bases). This CDR3 is built from 15 residues. V gave up 3 bases and J gave up 0 bases, with 14 bases separating them. Per the germline V gene, CDR1 is DFQATT and CDR2 is SNEGSKA (reference sequence). The CDR3 region is CSASPLRALNTEAFF. The CDR3 DNA is TGCAGTGCTAGTCCCCTCAGGGCCCTGAACACTGAAGCTTTCTTT.

The chain combines TRBV14 with TRBJ2-1; 9 bases are a match to TRBD2. The CDR3 is made up of 16 amino acids. Germline CDR1 reads SGHDN; CDR2 reads FVKESK. V shed 4 bases, J shed 1 base, and the junction held 5 bases outside the gene matches. Written as DNA, the CDR3 is TGTGCCAGCAGCCGGGGTAGCGGGAGTTCCTACAATGAGCAGTTCTTC. Translated: CASSRGSGSSYNEQFF.

The rearrangement joins TRBV12-3 or TRBV12-4 to TRBJ1-1; D gene uncertain. This CDR3 is 13 amino acids long. Trimming stripped 6 bases from V and 10 bases from J, with 18 bases between. The CDR3 DNA follows: TGTGCCAGCAGGATGCCAGTCGGAGGCGGAGCTTTCTTT. This sequence encodes CASRMPVGGGAFF.

The genes are TRBV19 and TRBJ2-3; D might be TRBD1 (6 bases). Germline loops: CDR1 LNHDA, CDR2 SQIVND (reference sequence). Between the trimmed V and J ends, which lost 4 bases and 3 bases, there was a span of 14 bases. The CDR3 is 15 amino acids. CDR3: CASSTPGELTDTQYF. The CDR3 DNA reads as TGTGCCAGTAGTACGCCAGGGGAGCTTACAGATACGCAGTATTTT. The full variable domain, rest sourced from reference TRBV19 and TRBJ2-3, is DGGITQSPKYLFRKEGQNVTLSCEQNLNHDAMYWYRQDPGQGLRLIYYSQIVNDFQKGDIAEGYSVSREKKESFPLTVTSAQKNPTAFYLCASSTPGELTDTQYFGPGTRLTVL.

The chain is built from TRBV15 and TRBJ1-6; D is possibly TRBD1 (5 bases). V was shortened by 0 bases and J by 6 bases, with 24 bases between the two germline ends. Germline V gene sequence: CDR1 LNHNV, CDR2 YYDKDF (reference sequence). This CDR3 comprises 20 residues. The CDR3 loop reads CATSRDTGQGRRAPNSPLHF. The DNA of the CDR3 is TGTGCCACCAGCAGAGACACGGGGCAGGGCAGAAGAGCCCCTAATTCACCCCTCCACTTT.